The present TCR beta chain was sequenced within a study of CD8+ T cells in alopecia areata (dated 2018 in TCRdb). Turning to the overall study: Treated patients were enrolled in an open-label pilot trial of oral tofacitinib, 5 to 10 mg twice daily, for moderate-to-severe alopecia areata. Scalp clonality was compared across normal scalp (n=4), patchy alopecia areata scalp (n=8), and alopecia totalis/universalis scalp (n=8). The RNA source kit depended on sample type: the PAXgene miRNA kit for fixed scalp, the miRNeasy kit for PBMCs, and the RNeasy kit for mouse skin. Amplification of TCRbeta CDR3 regions was done by immunoSEQ multiplex PCR using 35 Vbeta forward primers and 13 Jbeta reverse primers. Scalp tissue and sorted CD4+ and CD8+ peripheral blood T cells from patchy and totalis/universalis alopecia areata patients and from healthy controls were covered by human TCRbeta sequencing. The study used high-throughput TCRbeta sequencing to examine T cell clonal expansion in alopecia areata, in both the C3H/HeJ mouse model and human patients. Biopsies were taken from tofacitinib-treated patients at baseline and at 4 and 24 weeks of treatment, and a later scalp biopsy was taken in several of the tofacitinib-treated patients. The SALT score, which quantifies the percentage of affected scalp surface area, was used to measure disease severity in treated patients. Patients received tofacitinib for 6 to 18 months and were then followed off drug for 6 months to check for delayed response and recurrence.

The library was made by the immunoSEQ multiplex PCR assay. To provide template for TCR sequencing, every sample had RNA extracted and reverse transcribed into cDNA. SuperScript III was used for first-strand cDNA synthesis, primed with a 2:1 mix of oligo-dT and random hexamers. A synthetic immune receptor repertoire was used to assess amplification bias, and residual bias was removed computationally. Regarding the original processing steps: Raw reads were preprocessed to remove errors, and CDR3 was defined according to IMGT conventions as the region from the conserved cysteine to phenylalanine. Clonality was computed as 1 minus the Shannon entropy, with the entropy normalized by log2 of the number of productive unique TCRs. Whether scalp clones were CD4 or CD8 was inferred by matching scalp TCRbeta sequences against CD4 and CD8 repertoires sorted from blood. This is the immuneACCESS table as TCRdb keeps it, with only in-frame sequences that have V and J called. A part of the clones is gone; compared with another copy, unresolved V genes explain less than half, and the rest is unexplained. That table furnishes V, J and clone size, whereas the DNA furnished D and trimming. In this sample the table shows about 200,000 clones, roughly two fifths of which occur a single time. The ten most abundant clones make up around 0.48% of the sample.

Broad study findings and their caveats: Shared TCR sequences between patients were less evident than in mice, which may be partly attributable to HLA diversity in the patient population. Because the treated cohort was small and had only one nonresponder, larger studies are needed to examine links between baseline CD8+ expansion and response. Many expanded lesional clones persisted in scalp and blood during tofacitinib treatment, which may partly explain relapse after stopping treatment. Resident alphabeta T cells in normal human skin are also sequenced, complicating scalp TCR repertoire analysis, unlike mouse skin dominated by gammadelta T cells. Scalp clonality and the number of expanded CD8+ clones among the top 100 scalp clones were significantly decreased by tofacitinib. Compared with normal scalp, lesional scalp, particularly in alopecia totalis/universalis, had higher clonality and more expanded CD8+ clones, which suggests antigenic drive.

Taken from the germline V gene, the CDR1 and CDR2 loops are SGHRS and YFSETQ. The CDR3 contains 15 residues, cysteine and phenylalanine counted. The retained sequence is limited to the CDR3, 45 bases, with the frame set at the first base. V trim: 2 bases; J trim: 5 bases; unmatched bases: 4. The sample's treatment or condition label, decoded: oral pan-JAK inhibitor, 5-10 mg twice daily. From alopecia areata patients, peripheral blood was collected along with lesional scalp punch biopsies. After PBMCs were isolated by density centrifugation and stained for CD3, CD4 and CD8, a FACSAria was used to sort CD4+ and CD8+ T cells. On this clone itself: This clone's antigen is unknown. Base qualities were left out, and no much larger clone turns up one base away.

This TCR was recovered from a human donor with alopecia areata. The rearrangement joined TRBV5-1 to TRBJ2-2, and TRBD1 matches 9 of the central bases. The sample here was CD4+ T cells sorted from blood, taken at week 34, from a patient treated with tofacitinib. The CDR3 is CASSLRTGETGELFF. The DNA sequence is as follows: TGCGCCAGCAGCTTAAGGACAGGGGAAACCGGGGAGCTGTTTTTT.